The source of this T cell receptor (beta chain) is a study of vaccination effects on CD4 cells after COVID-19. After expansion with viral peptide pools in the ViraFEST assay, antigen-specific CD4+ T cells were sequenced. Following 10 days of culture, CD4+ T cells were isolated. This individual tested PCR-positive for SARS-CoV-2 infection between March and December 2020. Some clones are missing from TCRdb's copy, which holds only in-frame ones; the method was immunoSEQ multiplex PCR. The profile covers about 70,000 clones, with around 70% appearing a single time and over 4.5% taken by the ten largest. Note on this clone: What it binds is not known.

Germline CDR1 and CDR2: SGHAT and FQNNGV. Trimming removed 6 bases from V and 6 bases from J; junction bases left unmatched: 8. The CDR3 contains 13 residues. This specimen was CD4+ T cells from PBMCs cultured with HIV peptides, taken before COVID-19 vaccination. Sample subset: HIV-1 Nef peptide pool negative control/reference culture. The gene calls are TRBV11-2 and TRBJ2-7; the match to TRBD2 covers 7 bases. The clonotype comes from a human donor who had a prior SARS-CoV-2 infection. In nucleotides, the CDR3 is TGTGCCAGCAGACGCGCGGGAGTTCTCGAGCAGTACTTC. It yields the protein CASRRAGVLEQYF. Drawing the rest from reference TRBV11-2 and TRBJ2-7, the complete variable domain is EAGVAQSPRYKIIEKRQSVAFWCNPISGHATLYWYQQILGQGPKLLIQFQNNGVVDDSQLPKDRFSAERLKGVDSTLKIQPAKLEDSAVYLCASRRAGVLEQYFGPGTRLTVT.